The 27 T cell receptor beta chains given below trace back to one sample, sequenced in a study of PD-1 blockade in mismatch repair-deficient tumors. Profiling relied on immunoSEQ multiplex PCR, and the TCRdb table lists in-frame clones only, not all of them. Of 120,000 or so clones in the sample, 85% to 90% were seen once. Sequencing used peripheral blood, obtained 44 weeks after starting pembrolizumab. These receptor sequences come from an adult with mismatch repair-deficient cancer.

The chain links TRBV13 to TRBJ1-4, with TRBD1 identical over 7 bases. The germline V gene has CDR1 PRHDT and CDR2 FYEKMQ (reference sequence). This CDR3 spans 15 amino acids. V gave up 7 bases and J gave up 4 bases; unmatched junction bases: 9. The CDR3 DNA sequence: TGTGCCAGCACCACACTAGGGGACAGTAATGAAAAACTGTTTTTT. Its translation: CASTTLGDSNEKLFF. Variable domain in full (rest from reference TRBV13 and TRBJ1-4): AAGVIQSPRHLIKEKRETATLKCYPIPRHDTVYWYQQGPGQDPQFLISFYEKMQSDKGSIPDRFSAQQFSDYHSELNMSSLELGDSALYFCASTTLGDSNEKLFFGSGTQLSVL.

CDR3 protein: CASSLGVSPGTEAFF. The CDR3, as DNA: TGCGCCAGCAGCTTGGGGGTTTCGCCGGGGACTGAAGCTTTCTTT. The rearrangement joins TRBV5-1 to TRBJ1-1; D is unclear. This CDR3 has 15 residues. V was pared by 0 bases and J by 5 bases, with 14 bases between. Germline V gene lookup returns CDR1 SGHRS and CDR2 YFSETQ. Full variable domain (outside the CDR3, taken from reference TRBV5-1 and TRBJ1-1): KAGVTQTPRYLIKTRGQQVTLSCSPISGHRSVSWYQQTPGQGLQFLFEYFSETQRNKGNFPGRFSGRQFSNSRSEMNVSTLELGDSALYLCASSLGVSPGTEAFFGQGTRLTVV.

This chain joins TRBV28 and TRBJ2-5, with 9 bases fitting TRBD1. This CDR3 spans 17 amino acids. CDR1 and CDR2 from the germline V gene are MDHEN and SYDVKM. The V segment lost 6 bases and the J segment 3 bases; nucleotides outside the gene matches: 14. The CDR3 reads CASRPSGTGTGEETQYF. The CDR3 region has the DNA TGTGCCAGCAGGCCTTCCGGGACAGGGACGGGAGAAGAGACCCAGTACTTC. The whole variable domain, filled in from reference TRBV28 and TRBJ2-5, reads DVKVTQSSRYLVKRTGEKVFLECVQDMDHENMFWYRQDPGLGLRLIYFSYDVKMKEKGDIPEGYSVSREKKERFSLILESASTNQTSMYLCASRPSGTGTGEETQYFGPGTRLLVL.

The V and J genes are TRBV7-9 and TRBJ2-6, with D unresolved. Germline assignment: CDR1 SEHNR and CDR2 FQNEAQ (reference sequence). Trimming removed 1 base from V and 4 bases from J, with 11 bases in between. This CDR3 spans 16 amino acids. In nucleotides, the CDR3 is TGTGCCAGCAGCTTAGTAACCGCCGCCGGGGCCAACGTCCTGACTTTC. Its translation is CASSLVTAAGANVLTF.

J is TRBJ2-3 and V is TRBV14; D ambiguous. CDR3 length: 13 amino acids. CDR1 SGHDN and CDR2 FVKESK come from the germline V gene. V was shortened by 7 bases and J by 1 base, with 9 bases between the two germline ends. Here the CDR3 DNA reads TGTGCCAGCAACGAATGGGGCACAGATACGCAGTATTTT. Translated, it gives CASNEWGTDTQYF.

This clone is a singleton in its sample. The chain is built from TRBV28 and TRBJ2-2; TRBD2 agrees at 7 bases. This CDR3 is built from 20 residues. With 1 base clipped from V and 0 bases from J, the junction kept 14 bases outside the gene matches. Germline V gives CDR1 MDHEN, CDR2 SYDVKM. The CDR3 loop reads CASSLSWKAGVFANTGELFF. The CDR3 coding sequence is TGTGCCAGCAGTTTATCTTGGAAGGCGGGAGTATTCGCGAACACCGGGGAGCTGTTTTTT.

The chain couples TRBV30 to TRBJ2-5; D is uncertain. The CDR3 extends over 14 amino acids. The V end lost 0 bases, the J end lost 1 base, and 9 bases lay between the germline ends. Per the germline V gene, CDR1 is GTSNPN and CDR2 is SVGIG (reference sequence). In DNA form, the CDR3 reads TGTGCCTGGAGTGTTATGGTCCTCCAAGAGACCCAGTACTTC. This translates into CAWSVMVLQETQYF.

The rearrangement joins TRBV7-9 to TRBJ2-1; 10 bases line up with TRBD2. The CDR3 has 17 residues. CDR1 and CDR2 (germline): SEHNR, FQNEAQ (reference sequence). V lost 4 bases, J lost 6 bases, and 12 bases stayed unmatched. The CDR3 DNA reads as TGTGCCAGCAGCTCCGGGACTAGCGACCCTTTCGGCAATGAGCAGTTCTTC. Amino acid sequence: CASSSGTSDPFGNEQFF.

The genes are TRBV5-1 and TRBJ2-1; 12 bases map to TRBD1. Germline assignment: CDR1 SGHRS and CDR2 YFSETQ. Trimming removed 2 bases from V and 5 bases from J; junction bases left unmatched: 11. The CDR3 contains 18 residues. CDR3 loop: CASSFPRDRGRDNNEQFF. DNA for the CDR3: TGCGCCAGCAGCTTTCCCCGGGACAGGGGGCGAGATAACAATGAGCAGTTCTTC.

V gene TRBV19 combines with J gene TRBJ1-5; TRBD1 might be the D (6 bases). CDR3 length equals 15 residues. Germline loops: CDR1 LNHDA, CDR2 SQIVND (reference sequence). Trimming cost V 3 bases and J 0 bases, with 9 bases left between them. DNA for the CDR3: TGTGCCAGTAGTATTACAGGGTCTAGCAATCAGCCCCAGCATTTT. Translating it yields CASSITGSSNQPQHF.

The chain uses TRBV5-1 and TRBJ1-2; 8 bases map to TRBD1. The CDR3 has 15 residues. J was trimmed by 8 bases and V by 2 bases; bases with no gene match: 11. Germline V gene lookup returns CDR1 SGHRS and CDR2 YFSETQ. CDR3 sequence reads: CASSLTTGVQGGYTF. In DNA, the CDR3 is TGCGCCAGCAGCTTAACGACAGGGGTCCAGGGCGGCTACACCTTC.

In nucleotides, the CDR3 is TGCGCCAGCAGTACGACAGGTCTGAACACTGAAGCTTTCTTT. Amino acid sequence: CASSTTGLNTEAFF. V usage is TRBV10-2 and J usage is TRBJ1-1; TRBD1 might be the D (6 bases). Looked up from germline, CDR1 is WSHSY and CDR2 is SAAADI. This CDR3 spans 14 amino acids. Trimming cost V 5 bases and J 0 bases, with 10 bases left between them.

V usage is TRBV7-9 and J usage is TRBJ1-1; D is unclear. The CDR3 covers 14 residues. Trimming removed 5 bases from V and 5 bases from J, with 15 bases in between. CDR1 and CDR2 (germline): SEHNR, FQNEAQ (reference sequence). CDR3 protein: CASSPRRGGTEAFF. Here the CDR3 DNA reads TGTGCCAGCAGCCCCCGTCGGGGTGGGACTGAAGCTTTCTTT. Variable domain in full (rest from reference TRBV7-9 and TRBJ1-1): DTGVSQNPRHKITKRGQNVTFRCDPISEHNRLYWYRQTLGQGPEFLTYFQNEAQLEKSRLLSDRFSAERPKGSFSTLEIQRTEQGDSAMYLCASSPRRGGTEAFFGQGTRLTVV.

The chain joins TRBV28 to TRBJ1-2, with TRBD1 identical over 9 bases. From germline, CDR1 is MDHEN and CDR2 SYDVKM. V shed 5 bases, J shed 5 bases, and the junction held 6 bases outside the gene matches. The CDR3 sequence is 14 residues long. CDR3 sequence reads: CASSETGGGYGYTF. The DNA for the CDR3 is TGTGCCAGCAGTGAGACAGGGGGTGGGTATGGCTACACCTTC.

The chain is built from TRBV7-9 and TRBJ2-7, with 11 bases lining up with TRBD2. The germline gives CDR1 SEHNR, CDR2 FQNEAQ (reference sequence). The CDR3 length is 15 residues. J was trimmed by 3 bases and V by 4 bases; bases with no gene match: 5. CDR3 protein: CASSSTSGRIYEQYF. The DNA for the CDR3 is TGTGCCAGCAGCTCAACTAGCGGGAGAATCTACGAGCAGTACTTC.

This clone was seen a few times. This chain connects TRBV30 to TRBJ2-7; a weak D match, TRBD1 (6 bases). The CDR3 contains 11 residues. V was shortened by 5 bases and J by 4 bases, with 9 bases between the two germline ends. CDR1 is GTSNPN and CDR2 is SVGIG in the germline V gene (reference sequence). CDR3 residues: CAWHTGYEQYF. The DNA of the CDR3 is TGTGCCTGGCACACAGGGTACGAGCAGTACTTC.

The J gene is TRBJ2-7, the V gene TRBV2; TRBD2 matches at 10 bases. Germline V gene lookup returns CDR1 SNHLY and CDR2 FYNNEI. CDR3 length: 12 residues. After removal of 11 bases from V and 0 bases from J, the junction contained 1 base not matched to a gene. In DNA, the CDR3 is TGTGCCGCTAGCGGGAGCTCCTACGAGCAGTACTTC. Translated: CAASGSSYEQYF.

This clone was counted a single time. This rearrangement joins TRBV7-9 to TRBJ1-1; D is ambiguous. This CDR3 has 12 amino acids. V lost 5 bases and J 4 bases, leaving 8 bases between the germline ends. The germline CDR1 and CDR2 sequences are SEHNR and FQNEAQ (reference sequence). CDR3 nucleotide sequence: TGTGCCAGCAGCCCCACTGGCACTGAAGCTTTCTTT. The encoded protein is CASSPTGTEAFF.

The J gene is TRBJ2-7, the V gene TRBV6-1; possible D gene TRBD2, 5 bases. This CDR3 contains 14 residues. V lost 7 bases, J lost 2 bases, and 15 bases lay in between. The germline gives CDR1 MNHNS, CDR2 SASEGT. CDR3 region: CASKEVGGAYEQYF. CDR3 coding DNA: TGTGCCAGCAAGGAGGTGGGTGGGGCCTACGAGCAGTACTTC.

V gene TRBV21-1 combines with J gene TRBJ1-2. TRBV21-1 is marked as a pseudogene. The CDR3 contains 13 residues. This CDR3 is CASSNRANYGYTF. The CDR3, as DNA: TGTGCCAGCAGCAATCGGGCGAACTATGGCTACACCTTC.

The chain joins TRBV19 to TRBJ2-3, with 7 bases matching TRBD1. This CDR3 spans 16 amino acids. J lost 4 bases, V lost 4 bases, and 11 bases had no gene match. Germline V gives CDR1 LNHDA, CDR2 SQIVND (reference sequence). This CDR3 reads CASSTWDRYSADTQYF. DNA for the CDR3: TGTGCCAGTAGTACCTGGGACAGATATTCGGCAGATACGCAGTATTTT. Together with reference TRBV19 and TRBJ2-3, the CDR3 gives the full variable domain: DGGITQSPKYLFRKEGQNVTLSCEQNLNHDAMYWYRQDPGQGLRLIYYSQIVNDFQKGDIAEGYSVSREKKESFPLTVTSAQKNPTAFYLCASSTWDRYSADTQYFGPGTRLTVL.

J is TRBJ1-1 and V is TRBV5-5; TRBD1 aligns across 9 bases. Germline-derived CDR1 and CDR2 are SGHKS and YYEKEE (reference sequence). The CDR3 is 16 residues long. Trimming removed 3 bases from V and 1 base from J; junction bases left unmatched: 7. The CDR3 sequence is CASSWGDRGGNTEAFF. In DNA, the CDR3 is TGTGCCAGCAGCTGGGGCGACAGGGGGGGGAACACTGAAGCTTTCTTT.

CDR3 in amino acids: CASSPKVGGQPQHF. CDR3 DNA sequence: TGTGCCAGCAGCCCAAAGGTGGGTGGACAGCCCCAGCATTTT. The chain recombines TRBV6-5 with TRBJ1-5; unclear D gene. Trimming shortened V by 6 bases and J by 7 bases, and 16 bases separated the two germline ends. This CDR3 contains 14 residues. Germline V gene sequence: CDR1 MNHEY, CDR2 SVGAGI.

This chain connects TRBV14 to TRBJ2-7, with TRBD2 matching over 10 bases. The V gene's germline CDR1 is SGHDN and CDR2 FVKESK. V was pared by 0 bases and J by 2 bases, with 7 bases of the junction left unmatched. The CDR3 contains 17 residues. The chain's CDR3 is CASSQDSRLAGAYEQYF. The CDR3 nucleotides read TGTGCCAGCAGCCAAGATTCCCGTCTAGCGGGGGCCTACGAGCAGTACTTC.

The chain joins TRBV5-1 to TRBJ2-5; no clear D. Germline V gene sequence: CDR1 SGHRS, CDR2 YFSETQ. V gave up 1 base and J gave up 2 bases, with 9 bases separating them. This CDR3 region has 14 residues. The CDR3, as DNA: TGCGCCAGCAGCTTGTACATCCCGCAAGAGACCCAGTACTTC. This encodes CASSLYIPQETQYF.

CDR3 region: CASSYLTTGGGETQYF. DNA for the CDR3: TGTGCCAGCAGTTACCTTACCACAGGGGGCGGTGAGACCCAGTACTTC. This sequence joins TRBV6-5 and TRBJ2-5, with TRBD1 identical over 9 bases. Germline V gene lookup returns CDR1 MNHEY and CDR2 SVGAGI. The trim removed 2 bases at V and 5 bases at J, leaving 9 bases unmatched. The length of the CDR3 is 16 residues.

V gene TRBV11-1 combines with J gene TRBJ2-7; D is ambiguous. The CDR3 contains 12 residues. V was cut by 7 bases and J by 1 base, with 8 bases left in between. Germline-derived CDR1 and CDR2 are SGHAT and FQDESV (reference sequence). The CDR3 region has the DNA TGTGCCAGCAAAGGGCGATCCTACGAGCAGTACTTC. It codes for CASKGRSYEQYF.